Sequencing of this TCR beta chain was carried out in a study of blood T cells in healthy people across ages. Whole-study findings and limits: Reliance upon unsorted PBMCs precluded definitive naive versus antigen-experienced comparison.

A word on this clonotype: Its antigen is unidentified.

PCR was performed a second time for about 6 to 12 cycles using a sample-barcoded 5' primer and a J-beta primer mix. Samples each returned at least 2.5 million CDR3-containing paired-end reads. TCRdb used MiXCR to reprocess the 5' RACE reads, holding one entry per CDR3 protein. This sample has roughly 800,000 distinct CDR3 sequences, with nearly 60% found just once. The CDR3 runs 18 residues. Trimming removed 1 base from V and 6 bases from J, with 22 bases in between. Germline CDR1 is SGHAT and CDR2 is FQDESV (reference sequence). This sequence joins TRBV11-1 and TRBJ2-1; D might be TRBD2 (6 bases). The specimen was blood. This TCR derives from a man aged 25-45 years in good health. CDR3 DNA sequence: TGTGCCAGCAGCTTAGTTCGGGGGTTGGCGGGGTTGGGCAATGAGCAGTTCTTC. Translating gives CASSLVRGLAGLGNEQFF.